This entry lists 28 T cell receptor beta chains sequenced from one sample in a study of T cell repertoires in cytomegalovirus infection. TCRdb recomputed calls from the reads with MiXCR, one row per CDR3 protein. This repertoire shows more than 150,000 distinct CDR3 sequences, about 21% found once; its top ten account for around 3.1%. Sequencing used PBMCs. These receptors were collected from a human donor in good health (CMV status not recorded). Some clones in this sample may be carry-over from other donors' samples.

This clonotype was counted a few times. In DNA, the CDR3 is TGTGCCAGCAGTTCCTCACATAGTGATACGCAGTATTTT. Translation: CASSSSHSDTQYF. The chain joins TRBV12-3 or TRBV12-4 to TRBJ2-3; D is undetermined. The CDR3 sequence is 13 residues long. Deletions cut 4 bases from V and 6 bases from J, with 11 bases between.

This clonotype was detected ten times or more. V gene TRBV7-6 combines with J gene TRBJ2-5; the D gene could be TRBD1 or TRBD2 (5 bases each). This CDR3 has 14 amino acids. Germline CDR1 is SGHVS and CDR2 is FNYEAQ. V lost 2 bases and J 5 bases, leaving 12 bases between the germline ends. CDR3 residues: CASSLSWDRETQYF. The CDR3 DNA reads TGTGCCAGCAGCTTATCCTGGGACCGTGAGACCCAGTACTTC.

In its sample, this clonotype was seen a few times. The chain is built from TRBV10-3 and TRBJ2-7, with TRBD1 matching 12 bases. J lost 7 bases, V lost 3 bases, and 7 bases had no gene match. Germline-derived CDR1 and CDR2 are ENHRY and SYGVKD. The CDR3 consists of 15 residues. CDR3 coding DNA: TGTGCCATCAGTGAAAAGGGACAGGGGGCGGGTGAGCAGTACTTC. Amino acid sequence: CAISEKGQGAGEQYF.

This clonotype was seen a handful of times. V usage is TRBV2 and J usage is TRBJ2-2; D call uncertain. Germline V gives CDR1 SNHLY, CDR2 FYNNEI. The CDR3 has 11 amino acids. V was clipped by 7 bases and J by 4 bases, with 4 bases between them. DNA for the CDR3: TGTGCCAGCAAGGGCACCGGGGAGCTGTTTTTT. It is translated as CASKGTGELFF. Combining the CDR3 with reference TRBV2 and TRBJ2-2 gives the whole variable domain EPEVTQTPSHQVTQMGQEVILRCVPISNHLYFYWYRQILGQKVEFLVSFYNNEISEKSEIFDDQFSVERPDGSNFTLKIRSTKLEDSAMYFCASKGTGELFFGEGSRLTVL.

This chain joins TRBV7-2 and TRBJ1-1; tentatively, D is TRBD1 (5 bases). The CDR3 has 14 residues. With 5 bases removed from V and 1 base from J, the gap between germline ends came to 11 bases. Germline lookup yields CDR1 SGHTA and CDR2 FQGNSA. The CDR3 nucleotides are TGTGCCAGCAGCGCTTGGGGGGGGAACACTGAAGCTTTCTTT. It specifies CASSAWGGNTEAFF. The whole variable domain, filled in from reference TRBV7-2 and TRBJ1-1, reads GAGVSQSPSNKVTEKGKDVELRCDPISGHTALYWYRQSLGQGLEFLIYFQGNSAPDKSGLPSDRFSAERTGGSVSTLTIQRTQQEDSAVYLCASSAWGGNTEAFFGQGTRLTVV.

Many counts were recorded for this clonotype. The chain has TRBV7-3 and TRBJ2-1, with 7 bases lining up with TRBD1. Trimming at V came to 2 bases and at J to 10 bases, leaving 5 bases not matched to a gene. Per the germline V gene, CDR1 is SGHTA and CDR2 is FQGTGA. The CDR3 length is 13 residues. The CDR3 spells CASSLDQDREQFF. Written as DNA, the CDR3 is TGTGCCAGCAGCTTAGACCAGGACAGGGAGCAGTTCTTC. The entire variable domain, with the rest obtained from reference TRBV7-3 and TRBJ2-1, is as follows: GAGVSQTPSNKVTEKGKYVELRCDPISGHTALYWYRQSLGQGPEFLIYFQGTGAADDSGLPNDRFFAVRPEGSVSTLKIQRTERGDSAVYLCASSLDQDREQFFGPGTRLTVL.

This sequence joins TRBV2 and TRBJ2-3, with 10 bases aligning to TRBD1. CDR3 length: 14 amino acids. Germline V gene data show CDR1 as SNHLY and CDR2 as FYNNEI. V was clipped by 6 bases and J by 5 bases; unmatched bases: 5. CDR3 sequence reads: CASRRDRGRDTQYF. The CDR3 DNA follows: TGTGCCAGCAGGAGGGACAGGGGAAGAGATACGCAGTATTTT.

This clonotype was seen only a few times. The genes are TRBV5-1 and TRBJ2-2; the D gene is possibly TRBD1 (5 bases). Trimming removed 1 base from V and 6 bases from J, with 13 bases in between. Germline V gives CDR1 SGHRS, CDR2 YFSETQ. CDR3 length equals 15 residues. CDR3 bases: TGCGCCAGCAGCTTGAGGCAGGGTTCTTCCGGGGAGCTGTTTTTT. Translating gives CASSLRQGSSGELFF. The full variable domain, in which reference TRBV5-1 and TRBJ2-2 provide the parts outside the CDR3, is KAGVTQTPRYLIKTRGQQVTLSCSPISGHRSVSWYQQTPGQGLQFLFEYFSETQRNKGNFPGRFSGRQFSNSRSEMNVSTLELGDSALYLCASSLRQGSSGELFFGEGSRLTVL.

This clonotype was observed a handful of times. The chain employs TRBV20-1 and TRBJ1-5, with 7 nucleotides matching TRBD1. J was trimmed by 4 bases and V by 3 bases; bases with no gene match: 0. Germline values: CDR1 DFQATT, CDR2 SNEGSKA (reference sequence). The CDR3 sequence is 12 residues long. The CDR3 nucleotides are TGCAGTGCTAGCAGGGGGAATCAGCCCCAGCATTTT. Translated, it gives CSASRGNQPQHF.

This clonotype was detected ten times or more. The chain recombines TRBV7-8 with TRBJ2-7, with D possibly matching TRBD2 (5 bases). Trimming cost V 4 bases and J 2 bases, with 21 bases left between them. The CDR3 length is 17 residues. Germline CDR1 SGHVS, CDR2 FQNEAQ. CDR3 sequence (DNA): TGTGCCAGCAGCTCTAGCCACCGTCCGTACCTCCCCTACGAGCAGTACTTC. Amino acids: CASSSSHRPYLPYEQYF.

This clonotype was seen only a few times. This sequence joins TRBV29-1 and TRBJ1-3; D might be TRBD1 (6 bases). This CDR3 is built from 12 residues. Trimming removed 7 bases from V and 2 bases from J, with 9 bases in between. Looked up from germline, CDR1 is SQVTM and CDR2 is ANQGSEA. CDR3 protein: CSATGPGNTIYF. DNA of the CDR3: TGCAGCGCTACAGGGCCTGGAAACACCATATATTTT.

This clonotype was counted ten times or more. The rearrangement links TRBV28 to TRBJ2-7, with 8 bases lining up with TRBD1. V was pared by 3 bases and J by 1 base, with 2 bases of the junction left unmatched. The CDR3 runs to 14 residues. Germline V CDR1 and CDR2: MDHEN, SYDVKM. CDR3 in amino acids: CASSFGQGSYEQYF. CDR3 bases: TGTGCCAGCAGTTTTGGACAGGGATCCTACGAGCAGTACTTC. The entire variable domain, with the rest obtained from reference TRBV28 and TRBJ2-7, is as follows: DVKVTQSSRYLVKRTGEKVFLECVQDMDHENMFWYRQDPGLGLRLIYFSYDVKMKEKGDIPEGYSVSREKKERFSLILESASTNQTSMYLCASSFGQGSYEQYFGPGTRLTVT.

This clonotype has a handful of counts. The gene calls are TRBV9 and TRBJ2-7; the D is unclear. The CDR3 loop spans 14 amino acids. V lost 0 bases, J lost 3 bases, and 10 bases lay in between. Per the germline V gene, CDR1 is SGDLS and CDR2 is YYNGEE. The CDR3 DNA follows: TGTGCCAGCAGCGTAGCCAGCAACGGCTACGAGCAGTACTTC. Its protein is CASSVASNGYEQYF.

This chain links TRBV6-1 with TRBJ2-2; TRBD1 might be the D (5 bases). CDR3 length: 13 residues. The V and J ends lost 2 bases and 8 bases respectively, with 9 bases between them. The germline V gene has CDR1 MNHNS and CDR2 SASEGT. CDR3 residues: CASSELPGGELFF. The CDR3 DNA reads as TGTGCCAGCAGTGAACTCCCAGGGGGGGAGCTGTTTTTT.

This clonotype was counted ten times or more. V is TRBV7-2 and J is TRBJ2-2; no definite D call. Germline assignment: CDR1 SGHTA and CDR2 FQGNSA. V was shortened by 5 bases and J by 1 base, with 11 bases between the two germline ends. This CDR3 region has 15 residues. For the CDR3, the DNA is TGTGCCAGCAGCCCGGGCCATATGAACACCGGGGAGCTGTTTTTT. As protein: CASSPGHMNTGELFF.

CDR3 nucleotides: TGCGCCAGCAGCTTGGCCGGGGGGACAGGGTCCTACGAGCAGTACTTC. Protein: CASSLAGGTGSYEQYF. The rearrangement uses TRBV5-1 and TRBJ2-7, with 9 nucleotides matching TRBD1. From germline, CDR1 is SGHRS and CDR2 YFSETQ. CDR3 length: 16 residues. V lost 0 bases, J lost 1 base, and 5 bases stayed unmatched.

This clonotype appeared once. With a much larger clone just one base away, this may be a read error. The rearrangement joins TRBV28 to TRBJ1-4; D call uncertain. The germline V gene has CDR1 MDHEN and CDR2 SYDVKM. This CDR3 contains 14 residues. Here the CDR3 reads CASSSRSLNEKVFF. CDR3 DNA sequence: TGTGCCAGCAGCTCCAGGTCGTTGAATGAAAAAGTGTTTTTT.

Only a few counts were recorded for this clonotype. The gene calls are TRBV7-9 and TRBJ2-3; tentative D call: TRBD2 (6 bases). The CDR3 is 13 residues long. CDR1 SEHNR and CDR2 FQNEAQ come from the germline V gene (reference sequence). Trimming stripped 5 bases from V and 9 bases from J, with 15 bases between. In DNA, the CDR3 is TGTGCCAGCAGCCGAGCCACACGGGAGACGCAGTATTTT. Its protein product is CASSRATRETQYF.

The sample holds a few counts of this clonotype. The chain is built from TRBV29-1 and TRBJ2-7; TRBD1 agrees at 8 bases. The V and J ends lost 1 base and 4 bases, in that order; junction bases with no gene match: 6. The CDR3 is 14 amino acids. In germline, CDR1 is SQVTM, CDR2 ANQGSEA. In DNA form, the CDR3 reads TGCAGCGTTGAAGTTCAGGGGGCGGGTTACGAGCAGTACTTC. Encoded protein: CSVEVQGAGYEQYF.

The chain is built from TRBV19 and TRBJ1-4; 8 nucleotides agree with TRBD1. The CDR3 totals 17 residues. Per the germline V gene, CDR1 is LNHDA and CDR2 is SQIVND (reference sequence). V lost 2 bases and J lost 8; bases outside the gene matches: 13. CDR3 region: CASSIRTGRIAGEKLFF. In DNA, the CDR3 is TGTGCCAGTAGTATACGGACAGGGAGAATCGCAGGAGAAAAACTGTTTTTT.

This clonotype has only a few counts. The chain uses TRBV15 and TRBJ1-5; D is ambiguous. The V end was cut by 7 bases, the J end by 7 bases, with 17 bases between. CDR1 and CDR2 from the germline V gene are LNHNV and YYDKDF (reference sequence). The CDR3 extends over 14 amino acids. CDR3 DNA sequence: TGTGCCACCAACGTGTTGGGTTCCGGGCAGCCCCAGCATTTT. Amino acids: CATNVLGSGQPQHF. The whole variable domain, filled in from reference TRBV15 and TRBJ1-5, reads DAMVIQNPRYQVTQFGKPVTLSCSQTLNHNVMYWYQQKSSQAPKLLFHYYDKDFNNEADTPDNFQSRRPNTSFCFLDIRSPGLGDTAMYLCATNVLGSGQPQHFGDGTRLSIL.

This clonotype was detected many times. The V and J genes are TRBV7-3 and TRBJ1-1; TRBD1 matches 7 bases. Germline V gene data show CDR1 as SGHTA and CDR2 as FQGTGA. This CDR3 contains 15 residues. With V trimmed by 2 bases and J by 3 bases, 6 bases remained unmatched. CDR3 sequence reads: CASSLGPGTDTEAFF. The CDR3 nucleotides are TGTGCCAGCAGCTTAGGGCCTGGGACAGACACTGAAGCTTTCTTT.

This clonotype was counted a few times. The CDR3 nucleotides are TGTGCCAGCAGTTTGACCGGTATATCAGATACGCAGTATTTT. Protein sequence: CASSLTGISDTQYF. This chain joins TRBV12-3 or TRBV12-4 and TRBJ2-3; D is unclear. CDR3 length: 14 amino acids. Trimming pared 3 bases from V and 4 bases from J, leaving 11 bases between.

This clonotype has at least ten counts. The genes are TRBV7-2 and TRBJ1-2; no reliable D call. Trimming removed 5 bases at V and 8 bases at J, with 18 bases between. Looked up from germline, CDR1 is SGHTA and CDR2 is FQGNSA. The CDR3 has 14 amino acids. The CDR3 sequence is CASSLTGGPEGYTF. CDR3 coding DNA: TGTGCCAGCAGCCTAACGGGAGGTCCCGAGGGCTACACCTTC.

Concerning this clonotype: An end of the junction does not agree with germline; a read error may underlie this. The V call is TRBV2, the J call TRBJ2-2; 8 nucleotides match TRBD1. The CDR3 has 15 amino acids. CDR1 is SNHLY and CDR2 is FYNNEI in the germline V gene. CDR3 DNA: TGTGCCAGCCGTGAGGACAGGGTCTACACCGGGGAGCTGTTTTTT. As protein: CASREDRVYTGELFF. The variable domain in full, completed from reference TRBV2 and TRBJ2-2, reads EPEVTQTPSHQVTQMGQEVILRCVPISNHLYFYWYRQILGQKVEFLVSFYNNEISEKSEIFDDQFSVERPDGSNFTLKIRSTKLEDSAMYFCASREDRVYTGELFFGEGSRLTVL.

The chain employs TRBV7-6 and TRBJ1-2; D might be TRBD1 (5 bases). The CDR3 has 16 amino acids. V lost 5 bases and J lost 4, with 20 bases in between. Germline-derived CDR1 and CDR2 are SGHVS and FNYEAQ. The CDR3 bases are TGTGCCAGCAGCCCACCGACTTTGACAGATCCCTATGGCTACACCTTC. It yields the protein CASSPPTLTDPYGYTF. Full variable domain (missing parts from reference TRBV7-6 and TRBJ1-2): GAGVSQSPRYKVTKRGQDVALRCDPISGHVSLYWYRQALGQGPEFLTYFNYEAQQDKSGLPNDRFSAERPEGSISTLTIQRTEQRDSAMYRCASSPPTLTDPYGYTFGSGTRLTVV.

CDR3 loop: CASCGTNNSPLHF. CDR3 in DNA: TGTGCCTCGTGCGGGACAAATAATTCACCCCTCCACTTT. The chain carries TRBV10-3 and TRBJ1-6; TRBD1 is a possible D gene (6 bases). The V end lost 11 bases, the J end lost 5 bases, and 13 bases lay between the germline ends. The V gene's germline CDR1 is ENHRY and CDR2 SYGVKD. This CDR3 spans 13 amino acids.

This clonotype was recorded many times. The chain employs TRBV29-1 and TRBJ2-1; D perhaps matches TRBD2 (6 bases). The CDR3 has 14 residues. Germline CDR1 reads SQVTM; CDR2 reads ANQGSEA. The ends were cut back, 0 bases at V and 5 bases at J, with 11 bases in the middle. CDR3 sequence: CSVEDPRGNNEQFF. The CDR3 DNA sequence: TGCAGCGTTGAAGACCCCCGCGGGAACAATGAGCAGTTCTTC.